These T cell receptor beta chains were read from a single sample in a study of blood T cell repertoires in COVID-19. Generated by immunoSEQ multiplex PCR, the TCRdb table keeps only in-frame clones and is missing some. The table includes roughly 190,000 clones, around 82% detected once. The sequencing sample was made of PBMCs or T cells enriched from blood (not recorded which). Source of these receptors: a man aged 40-50 years who had recovered from COVID-19. Each CDR3 is given with its conserved first and last residue. Each record gives: D gene, V gene, J gene, clone size, CDR3 protein, CDR3 DNA. A D gene is named only where the DNA matches it firmly. Size is stated for part of the rows, as once, few or many counts, or as a class when the clone is expanded.

D: NA
V: TRBV7-3
J: TRBJ1-1
size: NA
CDR3: CASSSDRNTEAFF
DNA: TGTGCCAGCAGCTCCGACAGAAACACTGAAGCTTTCTTT

D: NA
V: TRBV7-2
J: TRBJ1-5
size: once
CDR3: CASSLARSQPQHF
DNA: TGTGCCAGCAGCTTAGCGCGAAGTCAGCCCCAGCATTTT

D: NA
V: TRBV10-3
J: TRBJ2-7
size: NA
CDR3: CAISVNVQEQYF
DNA: TGTGCCATCAGTGTAAATGTCCAGGAGCAGTACTTC

D: TRBD2
V: TRBV9
J: TRBJ2-3
size: NA
CDR3: CASSVLSGGGTDTQYF
DNA: TGTGCCAGCAGCGTTCTTAGCGGGGGTGGTACAGATACGCAGTATTTT

D: NA
V: TRBV12-5
J: TRBJ1-1
size: NA
CDR3: CASGLAYGRGAANTEAFF
DNA: TGTGCTAGTGGTTTGGCATACGGACGGGGGGCTGCGAACACTGAAGCTTTCTTT

D: NA
V: TRBV5-6
J: TRBJ2-3
size: NA
CDR3: CASNTRGTDTQYF
DNA: TGTGCCAGCAACACCAGGGGAACAGATACGCAGTATTTT

D: NA
V: TRBV10-3
J: TRBJ1-4
size: NA
CDR3: CAISDSETNEKLFF
DNA: TGTGCCATCAGCGATAGCGAGACTAATGAAAAACTGTTTTTT

D: TRBD2
V: TRBV27
J: TRBJ2-7
size: NA
CDR3: CASSSGTSGNGEQYF
DNA: TGTGCCAGCAGTTCCGGGACTAGCGGGAATGGCGAGCAGTACTTC

D: NA
V: TRBV30
J: TRBJ2-6
size: NA
CDR3: CASGVGANVLTF
DNA: TGTGCGTCGGGGGTTGGGGCCAACGTCCTGACTTTC

D: NA
V: TRBV11-2
J: TRBJ2-1
size: NA
CDR3: CASSLDWGDLYNEQFF
DNA: TGTGCCAGCAGCTTAGATTGGGGAGACCTTTACAATGAGCAGTTCTTC

D: TRBD2
V: TRBV6-5
J: TRBJ2-1
size: NA
CDR3: CASGAGLAGVRQFF
DNA: TGTGCCAGCGGCGCGGGACTAGCGGGAGTAAGGCAGTTCTTC

D: NA
V: TRBV5-1
J: TRBJ1-1
size: once
CDR3: CASSPYGTEAFF
DNA: TGCGCCAGCAGCCCCTACGGCACTGAAGCTTTCTTT

D: TRBD1
V: TRBV29-1
J: TRBJ1-3
size: NA
CDR3: CSGSGGQDSGNTIYF
DNA: TGCAGCGGATCGGGCGGACAGGACTCTGGAAACACCATATATTTT

D: TRBD1
V: TRBV9
J: TRBJ1-1
size: few
CDR3: CASSAGDRHGFEAFF
DNA: TGTGCCAGCAGCGCCGGGGACAGGCATGGATTTGAAGCTTTCTTT

D: TRBD1
V: TRBV10-3
J: TRBJ1-2
size: NA
CDR3: CAISAGQLPHEGAKNYGYTF
DNA: TGTGCCATCAGTGCGGGACAGCTCCCGCATGAGGGGGCGAAAAACTATGGCTACACCTTC

D: TRBD1
V: TRBV4-1
J: TRBJ1-3
size: NA
CDR3: CASSHSTGATGNTIYF
DNA: TGCGCCAGCAGCCATAGTACAGGGGCTACCGGAAACACCATATATTTT

D: TRBD1
V: TRBV24-1
J: TRBJ2-3
size: NA
CDR3: CATSDPDRGKDTQYF
DNA: TGTGCCACCAGTGACCCCGACAGGGGAAAAGATACGCAGTATTTT

D: TRBD1
V: TRBV6-5
J: TRBJ1-3
size: NA
CDR3: CASSYDARGQGNTIYF
DNA: TGTGCCAGCAGTTACGACGCCAGGGGGCAAGGAAACACCATATATTTT

D: NA
V: TRBV10-2
J: TRBJ1-1
size: NA
CDR3: CASSGVGTPEAFF
DNA: TGCGCCAGCAGTGGGGTAGGGACACCTGAAGCTTTCTTT

D: NA
V: TRBV30
J: TRBJ1-4
size: once
CDR3: CATPAGATNEKLFF
DNA: TGTGCCACCCCCGCAGGGGCAACTAATGAAAAACTGTTTTTT

D: NA
V: TRBV5-1
J: TRBJ2-3
size: once
CDR3: CASSSDLRTITDTQYF
DNA: TGCGCCAGCAGCTCCGACCTACGGACTATCACAGATACGCAGTATTTT

D: NA
V: TRBV6-2/TRBV6-3
J: TRBJ1-4
size: NA
CDR3: CASSYSVEMSPGHLNEKLFF
DNA: TGTGCCAGCAGTTACAGTGTCGAAATGTCACCGGGACACCTTAATGAAAAACTGTTTTTT

D: NA
V: TRBV30
J: TRBJ1-6
size: NA
CDR3: CAWSVPGNSPLHF
DNA: TGTGCCTGGAGTGTACCGGGGAATTCACCCCTCCACTTT

D: TRBD1
V: TRBV5-1
J: TRBJ1-2
size: NA
CDR3: CASSLVGQGAGYYGYTF
DNA: TGCGCCAGCAGCTTGGTGGGACAGGGGGCGGGTTATTATGGCTACACCTTC

D: NA
V: TRBV9
J: TRBJ1-2
size: NA
CDR3: CASSLSGDSGYTF
DNA: TGTGCCAGCAGCTTATCAGGGGATTCGGGCTACACCTTC

D: NA
V: TRBV3-1/TRBV3-2
J: TRBJ1-1
size: NA
CDR3: CASSQDTPVNTEAFF
DNA: TGTGCCAGCAGCCAAGATACTCCTGTGAACACTGAAGCTTTCTTT

D: NA
V: TRBV28
J: TRBJ1-1
size: few
CDR3: CASIFQGTEAFF
DNA: TGTGCCAGCATATTCCAGGGGACTGAAGCTTTCTTT

D: NA
V: TRBV7-2
J: TRBJ2-7
size: NA
CDR3: CASSLAGVREQYF
DNA: TGTGCCAGCAGCTTAGCGGGAGTACGCGAGCAGTACTTC

D: NA
V: TRBV11-2
J: TRBJ1-6
size: NA
CDR3: CASSPQGPHSPLHF
DNA: TGTGCCAGCAGCCCCCAGGGGCCCCATTCACCCCTCCACTTT

D: NA
V: TRBV5-6
J: TRBJ2-2
size: NA
CDR3: CASSLPWATGELFF
DNA: TGTGCCAGCAGCTTGCCCTGGGCCACCGGGGAGCTGTTTTTT

D: TRBD2
V: TRBV19
J: TRBJ2-3
size: NA
CDR3: CASSITLAGILDTQYF
DNA: TGTGCCAGTAGTATAACCCTAGCGGGGATTCTTGATACGCAGTATTTT

D: TRBD1
V: TRBV19
J: TRBJ2-5
size: once
CDR3: CASSIGSGGVQETQYF
DNA: TGTGCCAGTAGTATAGGATCAGGGGGAGTTCAAGAGACCCAGTACTTC

D: TRBD1
V: TRBV18
J: TRBJ1-4
size: NA
CDR3: CASSPRDRLMSLFF
DNA: TGTGCCAGCTCACCACGGGACAGGCTCATGAGTCTGTTTTTT

D: NA
V: TRBV5-8
J: TRBJ1-1
size: NA
CDR3: CASSLGVTANTEAFF
DNA: TGTGCCAGCAGCTTGGGGGTGACAGCAAACACTGAAGCTTTCTTT

D: TRBD1
V: TRBV30
J: TRBJ1-6
size: NA
CDR3: CAWTGGLSPLHF
DNA: TGTGCCTGGACAGGGGGCCTTTCACCCCTCCACTTT

D: NA
V: TRBV3-1/TRBV3-2
J: TRBJ1-1
size: NA
CDR3: CASSRDSAEAFF
DNA: TGTGCCAGCAGCCGCGACAGCGCTGAAGCTTTCTTT

D: NA
V: TRBV5-1
J: TRBJ2-2
size: NA
CDR3: CASSPWPGNTGELFF
DNA: TGCGCCAGCAGCCCCTGGCCAGGTAACACCGGGGAGCTGTTTTTT

D: NA
V: TRBV2
J: TRBJ1-1
size: NA
CDR3: CASSGDYRNTEAFF
DNA: TGTGCCAGCAGTGGAGACTATAGAAACACTGAAGCTTTCTTT

D: NA
V: TRBV9
J: TRBJ2-5
size: once
CDR3: CASSVGLGWETQYF
DNA: TGTGCCAGCAGCGTAGGTCTCGGTTGGGAGACCCAGTACTTC

D: NA
V: TRBV30
J: TRBJ1-5
size: once
CDR3: CALGRVGNQPQHF
DNA: TGTGCCTTGGGGAGGGTGGGCAATCAGCCCCAGCATTTT

D: NA
V: TRBV7-3
J: TRBJ1-3
size: NA
CDR3: CASSLGAGSGNTIYF
DNA: TGTGCCAGCAGCTTAGGTGCGGGCTCTGGAAACACCATATATTTT

D: NA
V: TRBV7-9
J: TRBJ2-1
size: NA
CDR3: CASSRTDRPSYNEQFF
DNA: TGTGCCAGCAGTAGGACAGACCGTCCCTCCTACAATGAGCAGTTCTTC

D: TRBD2
V: TRBV15
J: TRBJ2-2
size: NA
CDR3: CATSRRTSGTDTGELFF
DNA: TGTGCCACCAGCAGACGGACTAGCGGGACGGACACCGGGGAGCTGTTTTTT

D: NA
V: TRBV5-1
J: TRBJ1-5
size: NA
CDR3: CASSNGDNQPQHF
DNA: TGCGCCAGCAGCAACGGGGACAATCAGCCCCAGCATTTT

D: TRBD1
V: TRBV7-2
J: TRBJ2-1
size: once
CDR3: CASSSTGGTYNEQFF
DNA: TGTGCCAGCAGCTCGACAGGGGGCACCTACAATGAGCAGTTCTTC